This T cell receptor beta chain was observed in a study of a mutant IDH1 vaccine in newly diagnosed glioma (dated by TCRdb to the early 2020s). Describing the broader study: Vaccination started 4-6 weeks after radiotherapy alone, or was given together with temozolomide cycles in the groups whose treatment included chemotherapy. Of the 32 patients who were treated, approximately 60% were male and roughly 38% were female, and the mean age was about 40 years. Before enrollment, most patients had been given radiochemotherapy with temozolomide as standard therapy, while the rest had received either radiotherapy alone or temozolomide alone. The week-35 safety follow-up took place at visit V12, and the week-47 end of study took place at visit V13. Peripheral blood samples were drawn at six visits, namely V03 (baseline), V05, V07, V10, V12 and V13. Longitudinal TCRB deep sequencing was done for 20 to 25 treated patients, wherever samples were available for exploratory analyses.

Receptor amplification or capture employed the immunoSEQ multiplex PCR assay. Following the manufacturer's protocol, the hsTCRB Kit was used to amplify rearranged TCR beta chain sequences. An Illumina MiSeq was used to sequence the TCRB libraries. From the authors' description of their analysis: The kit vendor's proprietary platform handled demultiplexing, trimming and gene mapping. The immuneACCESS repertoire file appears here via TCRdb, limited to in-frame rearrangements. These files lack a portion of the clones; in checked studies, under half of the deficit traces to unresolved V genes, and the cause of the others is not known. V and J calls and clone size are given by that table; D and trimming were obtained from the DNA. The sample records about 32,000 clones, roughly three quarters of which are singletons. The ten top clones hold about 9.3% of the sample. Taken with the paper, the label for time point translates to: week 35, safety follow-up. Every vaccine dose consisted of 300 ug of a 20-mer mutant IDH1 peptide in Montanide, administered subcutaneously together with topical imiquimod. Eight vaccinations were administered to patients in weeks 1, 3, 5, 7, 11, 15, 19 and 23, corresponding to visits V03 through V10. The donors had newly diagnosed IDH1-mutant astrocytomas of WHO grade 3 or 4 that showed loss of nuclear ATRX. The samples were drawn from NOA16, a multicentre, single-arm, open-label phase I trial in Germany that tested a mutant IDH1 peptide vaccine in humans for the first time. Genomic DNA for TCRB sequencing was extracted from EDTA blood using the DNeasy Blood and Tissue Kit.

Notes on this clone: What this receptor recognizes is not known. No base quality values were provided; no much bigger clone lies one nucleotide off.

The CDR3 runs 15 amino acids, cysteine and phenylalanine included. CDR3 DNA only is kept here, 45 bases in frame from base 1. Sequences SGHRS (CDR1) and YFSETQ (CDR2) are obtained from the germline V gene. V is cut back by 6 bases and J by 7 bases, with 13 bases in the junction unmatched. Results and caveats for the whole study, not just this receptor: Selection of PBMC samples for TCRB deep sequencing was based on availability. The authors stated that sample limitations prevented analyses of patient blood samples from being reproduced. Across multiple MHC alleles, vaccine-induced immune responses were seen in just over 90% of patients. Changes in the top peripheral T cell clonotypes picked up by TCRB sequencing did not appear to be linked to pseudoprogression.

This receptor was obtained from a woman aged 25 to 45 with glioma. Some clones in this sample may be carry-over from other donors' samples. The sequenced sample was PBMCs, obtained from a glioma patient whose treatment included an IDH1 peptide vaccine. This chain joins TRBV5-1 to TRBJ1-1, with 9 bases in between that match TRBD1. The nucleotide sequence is TGCGCCAGCAACCAAATGACAGGGGGTAGGGTTGAAGCTTTCTTT. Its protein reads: CASNQMTGGRVEAFF. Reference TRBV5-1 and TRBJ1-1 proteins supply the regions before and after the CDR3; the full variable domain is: KAGVTQTPRYLIKTRGQQVTLSCSPISGHRSVSWYQQTPGQGLQFLFEYFSETQRNKGNFPGRFSGRQFSNSRSEMNVSTLELGDSALYLCASNQMTGGRVEAFFGQGTRLTVV.